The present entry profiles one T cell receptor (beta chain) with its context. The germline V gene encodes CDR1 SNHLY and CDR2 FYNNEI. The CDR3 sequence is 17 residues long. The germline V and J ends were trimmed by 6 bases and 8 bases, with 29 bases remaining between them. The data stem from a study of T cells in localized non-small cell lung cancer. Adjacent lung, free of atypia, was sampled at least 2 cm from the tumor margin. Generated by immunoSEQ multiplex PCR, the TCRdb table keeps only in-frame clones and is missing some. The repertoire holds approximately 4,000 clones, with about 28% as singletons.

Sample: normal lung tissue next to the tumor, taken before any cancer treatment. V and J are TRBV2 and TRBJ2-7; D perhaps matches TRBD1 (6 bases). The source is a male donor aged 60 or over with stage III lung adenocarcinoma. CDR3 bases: TGTGCCAGCAGCCCCGGACAGTTTTCAGTAACGAGTTCAAAGCAGTACTTC. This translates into CASSPGQFSVTSSKQYF.